This TCR beta chain appears in the sequencing data of a study of blood T cell repertoires in COVID-19. Looking at the study overall: T cells, B-cell-depleted T cells, or PBMCs supplied cDNA or gDNA.

The Seattle patients joined while their infection was active and were tracked longitudinally afterward. The V gene's germline CDR1 is MNHEY and CDR2 SVGAGI. V gave up 2 bases and J gave up 1 base, with 8 bases separating them. The CDR3 is made up of 14 amino acids. Repertoires were generated with immunoSEQ multiplex PCR, while TCRdb's copy carries only in-frame clones and drops some. The repertoire holds more than 45,000 clones, with 75% to 90% as singletons. The TCR originated in a woman aged 80 or over with COVID-19, enrolled during active disease. Material: peripheral blood. V and J are TRBV6-5 and TRBJ1-1, with D tentatively TRBD1 (6 bases). Here the CDR3 reads CASSYGGQNTEAFF. In nucleotides, the CDR3 is TGTGCCAGCAGTTACGGGGGACAGAACACTGAAGCTTTCTTT.